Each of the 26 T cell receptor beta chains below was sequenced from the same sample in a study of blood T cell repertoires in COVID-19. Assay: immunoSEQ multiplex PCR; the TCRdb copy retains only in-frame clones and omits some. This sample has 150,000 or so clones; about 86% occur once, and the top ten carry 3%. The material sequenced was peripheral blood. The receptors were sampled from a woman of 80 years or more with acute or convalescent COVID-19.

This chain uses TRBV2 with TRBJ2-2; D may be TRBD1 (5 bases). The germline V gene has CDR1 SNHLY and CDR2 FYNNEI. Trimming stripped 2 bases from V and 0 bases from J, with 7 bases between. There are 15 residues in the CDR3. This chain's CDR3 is CASSEQGSNTGELFF. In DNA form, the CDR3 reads TGTGCCAGCAGTGAACAGGGTTCGAACACCGGGGAGCTGTTTTTT.

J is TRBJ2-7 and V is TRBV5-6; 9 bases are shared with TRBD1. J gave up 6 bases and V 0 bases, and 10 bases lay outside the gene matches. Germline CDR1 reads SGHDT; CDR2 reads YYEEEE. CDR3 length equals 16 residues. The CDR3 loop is CASSLDHTGGRVEQYF. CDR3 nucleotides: TGTGCCAGCAGCTTGGACCATACAGGGGGCCGTGTCGAGCAGTACTTC.

CDR3 bases: TGTGCCAGCAGCTCCGATATGGGAACTAGCGGGGTGAACACCGGGGAGCTGTTTTTT. Translated, it gives CASSSDMGTSGVNTGELFF. The rearrangement joins TRBV7-8 to TRBJ2-2, with 10 bases identical to TRBD2. This CDR3 is 19 amino acids long. Unmatched junction bases numbered 12, after V lost 4 bases and J lost 1 base. CDR1 and CDR2 from the germline V gene are SGHVS and FQNEAQ. The full variable domain, with the rest looked up from reference TRBV7-8 and TRBJ2-2, is GAGVSQSPRYKVAKRGQDVALRCDPISGHVSLFWYQQALGQGPEFLTYFQNEAQLDKSGLPSDRFFAERPEGSVSTLKIQRTQQEDSAVYLCASSSDMGTSGVNTGELFFGEGSRLTVL.

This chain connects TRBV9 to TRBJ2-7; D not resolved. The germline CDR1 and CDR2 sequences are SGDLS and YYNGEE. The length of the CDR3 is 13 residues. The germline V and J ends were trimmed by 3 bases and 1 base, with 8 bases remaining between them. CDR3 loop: CASSEPGSYEQYF. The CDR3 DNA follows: TGTGCCAGCAGCGAGCCGGGTTCCTACGAGCAGTACTTC.

DNA of the CDR3: TGTGCCAGCAGCACTGCAGGGTGGAATAATGAAAAACTGTTTTTT. Translation gives CASSTAGWNNEKLFF. The rearrangement joins TRBV25-1 to TRBJ1-4; D perhaps matches TRBD1 (5 bases). V was clipped by 6 bases and J by 4 bases, with 15 bases between them. Germline V lookup: CDR1 MGHDK, CDR2 SYGVNS. The CDR3 covers 15 residues.

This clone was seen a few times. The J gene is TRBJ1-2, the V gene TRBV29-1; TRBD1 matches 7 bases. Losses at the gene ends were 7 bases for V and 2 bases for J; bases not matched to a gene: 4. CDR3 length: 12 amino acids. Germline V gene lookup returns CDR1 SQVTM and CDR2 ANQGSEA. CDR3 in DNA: TGCAGCGCATCAGGGGGGAACTATGGCTACACCTTC. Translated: CSASGGNYGYTF.

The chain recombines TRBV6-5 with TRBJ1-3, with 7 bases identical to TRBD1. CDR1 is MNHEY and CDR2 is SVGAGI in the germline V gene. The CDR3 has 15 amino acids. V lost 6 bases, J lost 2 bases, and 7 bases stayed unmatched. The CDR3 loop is CASSRGQSAGNTIYF. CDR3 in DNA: TGTGCCAGCAGCAGGGGACAGTCCGCTGGAAACACCATATATTTT.

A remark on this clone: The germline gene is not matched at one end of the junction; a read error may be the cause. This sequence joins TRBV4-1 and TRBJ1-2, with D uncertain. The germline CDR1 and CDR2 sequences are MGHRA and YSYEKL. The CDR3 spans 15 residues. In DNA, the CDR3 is TGCGCCAGCAGCCACAGCGTTGCGGAAACCCCAATAGAGGTCTTC. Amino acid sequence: CASSHSVAETPIEVF.

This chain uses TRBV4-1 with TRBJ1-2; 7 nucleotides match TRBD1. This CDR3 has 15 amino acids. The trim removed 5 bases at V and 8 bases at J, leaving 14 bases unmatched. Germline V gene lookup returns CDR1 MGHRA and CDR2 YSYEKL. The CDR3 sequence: CASSAENLNRGGYTF. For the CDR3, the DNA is TGCGCCAGCAGCGCGGAAAACCTGAACAGGGGCGGCTACACCTTC.

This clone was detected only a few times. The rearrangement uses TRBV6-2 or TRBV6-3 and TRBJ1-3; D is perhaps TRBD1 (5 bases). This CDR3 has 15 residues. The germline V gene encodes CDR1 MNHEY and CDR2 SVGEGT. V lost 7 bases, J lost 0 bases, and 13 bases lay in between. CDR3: CASTPNRSSGNTIYF. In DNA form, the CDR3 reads TGTGCCAGCACCCCCAACAGGAGCTCTGGAAACACCATATATTTT.

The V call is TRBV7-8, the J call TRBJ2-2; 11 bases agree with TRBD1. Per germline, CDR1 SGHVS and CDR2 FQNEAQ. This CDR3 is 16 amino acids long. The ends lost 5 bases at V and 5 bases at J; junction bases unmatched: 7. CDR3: CASSRQDRGPTGELFF. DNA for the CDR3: TGTGCCAGCAGCCGACAGGACAGGGGGCCTACCGGGGAGCTGTTTTTT.

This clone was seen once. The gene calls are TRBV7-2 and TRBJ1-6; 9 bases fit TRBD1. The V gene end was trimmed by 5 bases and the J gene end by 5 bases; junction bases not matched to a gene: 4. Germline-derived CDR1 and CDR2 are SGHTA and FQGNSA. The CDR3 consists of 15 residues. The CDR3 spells CASSIRQGDNSPLHF. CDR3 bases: TGTGCCAGCAGCATTCGACAGGGGGATAATTCACCCCTCCACTTT.

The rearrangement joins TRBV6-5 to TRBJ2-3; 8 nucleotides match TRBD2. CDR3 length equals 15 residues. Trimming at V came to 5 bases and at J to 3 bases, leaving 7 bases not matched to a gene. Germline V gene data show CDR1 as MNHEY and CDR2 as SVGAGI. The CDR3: CASSPGGARTDTQYF. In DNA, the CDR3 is TGTGCCAGCAGTCCCGGGGGGGCAAGGACAGATACGCAGTATTTT.

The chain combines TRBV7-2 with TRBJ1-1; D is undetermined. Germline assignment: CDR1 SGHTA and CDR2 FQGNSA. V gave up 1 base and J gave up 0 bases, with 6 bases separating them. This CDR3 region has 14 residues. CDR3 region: CASSLDRMNTEAFF. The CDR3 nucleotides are TGTGCCAGCAGCTTAGACAGAATGAACACTGAAGCTTTCTTT.

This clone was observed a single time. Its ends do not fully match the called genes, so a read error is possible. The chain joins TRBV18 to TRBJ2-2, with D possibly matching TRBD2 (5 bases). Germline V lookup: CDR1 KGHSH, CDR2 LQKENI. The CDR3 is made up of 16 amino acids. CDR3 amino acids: CASSPTAAQNSGELFF. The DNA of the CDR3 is TGTGCCAGCTCACCAACAGCGGCCCAGAACTCCGGGGAGCTGTTTTTT.

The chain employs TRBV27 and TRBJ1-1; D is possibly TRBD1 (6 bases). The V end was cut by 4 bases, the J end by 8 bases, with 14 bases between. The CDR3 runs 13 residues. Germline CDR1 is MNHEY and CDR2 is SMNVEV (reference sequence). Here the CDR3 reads CASSSWGPNEAFF. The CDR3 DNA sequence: TGTGCCAGCAGTTCTTGGGGGCCAAACGAAGCTTTCTTT.

DNA for the CDR3: TGTGCCAGCAGGGCCGGGGGTCGCCAAGAGACCCAGTACTTC. It encodes CASRAGGRQETQYF. The chain joins TRBV5-6 to TRBJ2-5, with D maybe TRBD2 (6 bases). Per the germline V gene, CDR1 is SGHDT and CDR2 is YYEEEE. The length of the CDR3 is 14 residues. V was trimmed by 5 bases and J by 1 base, leaving 12 bases between them.

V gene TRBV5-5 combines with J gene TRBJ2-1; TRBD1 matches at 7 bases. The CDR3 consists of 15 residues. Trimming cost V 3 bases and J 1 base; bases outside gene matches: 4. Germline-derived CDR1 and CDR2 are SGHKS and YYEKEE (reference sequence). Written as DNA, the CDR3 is TGTGCCAGCAGCTCCACAGGGGATTCCTACAATGAGCAGTTCTTC. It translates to CASSSTGDSYNEQFF.

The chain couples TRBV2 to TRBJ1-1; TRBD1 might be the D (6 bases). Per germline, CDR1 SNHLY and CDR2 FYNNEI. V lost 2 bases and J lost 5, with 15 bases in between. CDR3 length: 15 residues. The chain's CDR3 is CASSETGLISTEAFF. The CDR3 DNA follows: TGTGCCAGCAGTGAAACAGGGTTGATTTCGACTGAAGCTTTCTTT. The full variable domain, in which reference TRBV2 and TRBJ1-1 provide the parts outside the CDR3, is EPEVTQTPSHQVTQMGQEVILRCVPISNHLYFYWYRQILGQKVEFLVSFYNNEISEKSEIFDDQFSVERPDGSNFTLKIRSTKLEDSAMYFCASSETGLISTEAFFGQGTRLTVV.

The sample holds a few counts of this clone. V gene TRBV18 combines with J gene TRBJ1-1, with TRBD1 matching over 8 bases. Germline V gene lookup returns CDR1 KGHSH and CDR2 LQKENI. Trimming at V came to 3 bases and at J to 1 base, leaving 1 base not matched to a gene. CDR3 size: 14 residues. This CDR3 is CASSPQGANTEAFF. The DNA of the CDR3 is TGTGCCAGCTCACCCCAGGGGGCGAACACTGAAGCTTTCTTT.

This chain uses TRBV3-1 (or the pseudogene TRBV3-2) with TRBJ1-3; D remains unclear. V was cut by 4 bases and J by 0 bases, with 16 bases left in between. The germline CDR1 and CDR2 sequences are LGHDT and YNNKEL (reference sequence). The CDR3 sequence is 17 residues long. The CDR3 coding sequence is TGTGCCAGCAGCCTCTCGGGAATACGTCTCTCTGGAAACACCATATATTTT. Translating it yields CASSLSGIRLSGNTIYF.

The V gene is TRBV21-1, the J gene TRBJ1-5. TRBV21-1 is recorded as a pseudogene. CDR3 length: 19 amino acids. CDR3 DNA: TGTGCCAGCAGAAGCAAAGGGGGGGTGACAGACGGGAGCAATCAGCCCCAGCATTTT. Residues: CASRSKGGVTDGSNQPQHF.

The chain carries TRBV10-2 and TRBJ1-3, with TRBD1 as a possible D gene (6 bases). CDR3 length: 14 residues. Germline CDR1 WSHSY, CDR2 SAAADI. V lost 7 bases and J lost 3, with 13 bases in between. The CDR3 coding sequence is TGCGCCAGCACCAGGGGCCTAGATGGAAACACCATATATTTT. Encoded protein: CASTRGLDGNTIYF.

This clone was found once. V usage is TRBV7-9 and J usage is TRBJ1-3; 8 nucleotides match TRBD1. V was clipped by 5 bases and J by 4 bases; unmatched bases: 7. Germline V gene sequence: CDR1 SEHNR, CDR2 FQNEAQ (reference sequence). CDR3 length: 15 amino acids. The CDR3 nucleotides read TGTGCCAGCAGCGCAGGGGGCGCGACAGGAAACACCATATATTTT. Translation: CASSAGGATGNTIYF.

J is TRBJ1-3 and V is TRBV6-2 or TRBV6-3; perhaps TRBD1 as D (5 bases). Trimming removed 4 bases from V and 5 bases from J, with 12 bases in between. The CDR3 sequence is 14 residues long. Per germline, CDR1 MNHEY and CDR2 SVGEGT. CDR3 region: CASSFPDSRNTIYF. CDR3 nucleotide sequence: TGTGCCAGCAGTTTCCCCGACAGCAGAAACACCATATATTTT.

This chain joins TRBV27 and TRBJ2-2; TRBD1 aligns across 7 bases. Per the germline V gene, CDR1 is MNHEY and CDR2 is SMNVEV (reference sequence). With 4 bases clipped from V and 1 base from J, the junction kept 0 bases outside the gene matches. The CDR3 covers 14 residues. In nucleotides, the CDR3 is TGTGCCAGCAGTTGGACAGGGAACACCGGGGAGCTGTTTTTT. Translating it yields CASSWTGNTGELFF.